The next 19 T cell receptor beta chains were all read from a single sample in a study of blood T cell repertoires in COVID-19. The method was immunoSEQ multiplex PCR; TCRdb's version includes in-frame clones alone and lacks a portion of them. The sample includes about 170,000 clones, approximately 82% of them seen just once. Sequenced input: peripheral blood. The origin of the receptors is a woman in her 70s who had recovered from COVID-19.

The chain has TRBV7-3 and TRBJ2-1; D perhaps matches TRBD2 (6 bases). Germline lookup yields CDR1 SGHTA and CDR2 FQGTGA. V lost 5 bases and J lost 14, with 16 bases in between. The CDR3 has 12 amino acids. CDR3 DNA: TGTGCCAGCAGCCCGGGTGGCCGGGAGAAGTTCTTC. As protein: CASSPGGREKFF.

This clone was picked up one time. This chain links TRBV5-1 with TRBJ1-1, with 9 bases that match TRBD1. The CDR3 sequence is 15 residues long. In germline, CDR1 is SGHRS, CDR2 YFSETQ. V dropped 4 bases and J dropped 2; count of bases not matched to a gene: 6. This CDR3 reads CASSPVDRGNTEAFF. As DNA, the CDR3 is TGCGCCAGCAGCCCAGTGGACAGGGGAAACACTGAAGCTTTCTTT.

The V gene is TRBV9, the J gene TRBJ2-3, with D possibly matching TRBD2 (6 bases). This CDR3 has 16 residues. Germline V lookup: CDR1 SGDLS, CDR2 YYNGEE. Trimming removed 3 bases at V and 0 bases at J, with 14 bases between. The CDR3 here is CASSEVGGQSTDTQYF. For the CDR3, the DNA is TGTGCCAGCAGCGAAGTGGGAGGCCAAAGCACAGATACGCAGTATTTT.

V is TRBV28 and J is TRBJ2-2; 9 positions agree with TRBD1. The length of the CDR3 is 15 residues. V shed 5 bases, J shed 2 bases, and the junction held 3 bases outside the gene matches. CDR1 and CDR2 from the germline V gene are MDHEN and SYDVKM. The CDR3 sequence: CASSTTGGNTGELFF. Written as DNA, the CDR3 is TGTGCCAGCAGTACAACAGGGGGCAACACCGGGGAGCTGTTTTTT.

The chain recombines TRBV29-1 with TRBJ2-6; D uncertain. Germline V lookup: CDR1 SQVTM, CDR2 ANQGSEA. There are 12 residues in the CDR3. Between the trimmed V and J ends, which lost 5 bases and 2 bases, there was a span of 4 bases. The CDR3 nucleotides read TGCAGCGTTTTCGCTGGGGCCAACGTCCTGACTTTC. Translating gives CSVFAGANVLTF.

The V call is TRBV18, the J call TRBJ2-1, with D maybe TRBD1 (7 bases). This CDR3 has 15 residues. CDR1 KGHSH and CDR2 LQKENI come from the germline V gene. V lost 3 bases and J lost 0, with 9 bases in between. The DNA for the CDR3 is TGTGCCAGCTCACCTCAGGGGGGCTCCTACAATGAGCAGTTCTTC. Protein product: CASSPQGGSYNEQFF.

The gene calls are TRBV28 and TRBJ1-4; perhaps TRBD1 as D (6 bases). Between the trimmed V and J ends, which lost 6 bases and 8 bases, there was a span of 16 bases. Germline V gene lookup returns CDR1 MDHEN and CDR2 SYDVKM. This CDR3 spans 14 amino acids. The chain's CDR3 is CASRSQGRVEKLFF. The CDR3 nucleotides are TGTGCCAGCAGGTCACAGGGTCGGGTAGAAAAACTGTTTTTT.

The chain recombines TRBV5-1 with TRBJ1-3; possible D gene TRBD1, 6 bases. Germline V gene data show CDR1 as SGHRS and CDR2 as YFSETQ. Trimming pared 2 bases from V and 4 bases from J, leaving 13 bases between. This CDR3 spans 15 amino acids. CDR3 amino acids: CASSFGGAEGNTIYF. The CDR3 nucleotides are TGCGCCAGCAGCTTTGGGGGCGCGGAGGGAAACACCATATATTTT.

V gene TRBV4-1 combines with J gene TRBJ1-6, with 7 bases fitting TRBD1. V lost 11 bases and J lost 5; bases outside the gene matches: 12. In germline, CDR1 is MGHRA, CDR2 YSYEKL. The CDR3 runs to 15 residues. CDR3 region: CAGGRSGGNNSPLHF. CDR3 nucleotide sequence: TGCGCCGGAGGACGATCAGGGGGGAATAATTCACCCCTCCACTTT.

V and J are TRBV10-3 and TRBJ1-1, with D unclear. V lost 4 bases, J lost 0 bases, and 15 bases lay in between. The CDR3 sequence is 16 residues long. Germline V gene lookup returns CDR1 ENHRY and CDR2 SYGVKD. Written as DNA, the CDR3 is TGTGCCATCAGTGGGGGTGAGGGCAGAATGAACACTGAAGCTTTCTTT. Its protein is CAISGGEGRMNTEAFF.

DNA for the CDR3: TGTGCCAGCAGGCCCGACAGGGCTAACTATGGCTACACCTTC. Translating gives CASRPDRANYGYTF. The rearrangement joins TRBV5-4 to TRBJ1-2; 7 nucleotides align to TRBD1. Germline V gene data show CDR1 as SGHNT and CDR2 as YYREEE (reference sequence). This CDR3 is built from 14 residues. Trimming cost V 5 bases and J 0 bases; bases outside gene matches: 4.

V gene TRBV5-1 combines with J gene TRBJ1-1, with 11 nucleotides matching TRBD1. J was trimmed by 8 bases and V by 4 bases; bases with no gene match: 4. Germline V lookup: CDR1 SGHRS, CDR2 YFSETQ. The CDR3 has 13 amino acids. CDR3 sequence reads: CASSVGTGGEAFF. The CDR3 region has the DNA TGCGCCAGCAGCGTGGGGACAGGGGGAGAAGCTTTCTTT.

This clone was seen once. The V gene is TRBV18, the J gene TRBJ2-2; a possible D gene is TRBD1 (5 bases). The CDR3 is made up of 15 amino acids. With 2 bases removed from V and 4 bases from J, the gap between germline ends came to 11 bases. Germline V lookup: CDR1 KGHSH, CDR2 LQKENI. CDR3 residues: CASSPMTELTGELFF. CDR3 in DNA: TGTGCCAGCTCACCAATGACAGAACTCACCGGGGAGCTGTTTTTT.

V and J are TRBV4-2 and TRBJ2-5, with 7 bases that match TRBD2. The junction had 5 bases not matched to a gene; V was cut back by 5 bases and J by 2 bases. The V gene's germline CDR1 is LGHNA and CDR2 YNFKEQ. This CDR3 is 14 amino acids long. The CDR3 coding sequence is TGTGCCAGCAGCTTCCTAGCGGATCAAGAGACCCAGTACTTC. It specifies CASSFLADQETQYF.

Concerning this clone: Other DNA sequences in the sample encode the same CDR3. The CDR3 spells CATSRGGLTDTQYF. CDR3 sequence (DNA): TGTGCCACCAGCAGGGGTGGGCTCACAGATACGCAGTATTTT. The chain combines TRBV15 with TRBJ2-3, with D unresolved. CDR1 is LNHNV, CDR2 YYDKDF, per germline (reference sequence). The CDR3 is 14 amino acids. Trimming left V 3 bases short and J 2 bases short, with 9 bases between.

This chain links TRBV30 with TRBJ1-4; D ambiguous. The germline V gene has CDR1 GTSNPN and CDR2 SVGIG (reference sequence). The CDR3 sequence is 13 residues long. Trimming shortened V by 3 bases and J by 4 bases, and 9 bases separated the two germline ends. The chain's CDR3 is CAWRAGINEKLFF. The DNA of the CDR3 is TGTGCCTGGAGGGCGGGGATTAATGAAAAACTGTTTTTT.

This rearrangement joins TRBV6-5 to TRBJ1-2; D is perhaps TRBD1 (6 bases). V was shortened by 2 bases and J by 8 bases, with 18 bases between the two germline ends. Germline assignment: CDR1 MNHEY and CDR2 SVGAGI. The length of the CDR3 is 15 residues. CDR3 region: CASSYPGTPTGGYTF. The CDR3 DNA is TGTGCCAGCAGTTACCCCGGGACACCTACGGGAGGCTACACCTTC.

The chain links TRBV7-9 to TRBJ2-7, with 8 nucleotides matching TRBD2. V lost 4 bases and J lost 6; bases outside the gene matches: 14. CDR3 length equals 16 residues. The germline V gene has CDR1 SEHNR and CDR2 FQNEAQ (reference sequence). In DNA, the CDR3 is TGTGCCAGCAGCTCCCCCGTCCCGGGACTAGTTGTCGAGCAGTACTTC. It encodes CASSSPVPGLVVEQYF. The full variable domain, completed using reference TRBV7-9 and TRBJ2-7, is DTGVSQNPRHKITKRGQNVTFRCDPISEHNRLYWYRQTLGQGPEFLTYFQNEAQLEKSRLLSDRFSAERPKGSFSTLEIQRTEQGDSAMYLCASSSPVPGLVVEQYFGPGTRLTVT.

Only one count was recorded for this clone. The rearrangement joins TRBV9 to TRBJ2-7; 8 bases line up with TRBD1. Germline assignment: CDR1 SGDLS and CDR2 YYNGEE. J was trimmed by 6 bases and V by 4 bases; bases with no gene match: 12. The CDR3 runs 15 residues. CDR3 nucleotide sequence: TGTGCCAGCAGCCCGGGATGGACAGGGTCGGGCGAGCAGTACTTC. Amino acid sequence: CASSPGWTGSGEQYF.